A selection of T cell receptor beta chains follows, all from one sample in a study of OX40 agonist ivuxolimab in advanced cancers. The protocol was immunoSEQ multiplex PCR, while the TCRdb copy is restricted to in-frame clones and leaves out a portion. The sample has fewer than 95,000 clones; approximately 90% are singletons. The sample in question was CD4+ or CD8+ T cells sorted from blood, obtained in a trial of the OX40 agonist ivuxolimab. The receptors shown here come from an adult with an advanced solid tumor such as melanoma, head and neck, liver or kidney cancer. Both conserved end residues are part of each CDR3. The order of the fields is V gene, clone size, J gene, D gene, CDR3 protein, CDR3 DNA. A D gene is named only where the DNA matches it firmly. Only some rows state a clone size, as once, few, many or a class for expanded clones.

TRBV19	NA	TRBJ1-5	TRBD1	CASGTALGNQPQHF	TGTGCCAGTGGGACAGCTTTAGGAAATCAGCCCCAGCATTTT
TRBV30	once	TRBJ2-7	NA	CAWSVGGVGYEQYF	TGTGCCTGGAGTGTAGGCGGGGTGGGCTACGAGCAGTACTTC
TRBV29-1	few	TRBJ2-1	TRBD2	CSAPSGGVYGEQFF	TGCAGCGCCCCTAGCGGGGGGGTGTATGGTGAGCAGTTCTTC
TRBV10-3	NA	TRBJ1-1	NA	CAISESTVSGNTEAFF	TGTGCCATCAGTGAGTCGACCGTGTCGGGGAACACTGAAGCTTTCTTT
TRBV10-1	NA	TRBJ2-7	TRBD2	CASSEGASGSETYEQYF	TGCGCCAGCAGTGAGGGGGCTAGCGGGAGTGAGACCTACGAGCAGTACTTC
TRBV7-3	NA	TRBJ2-5	NA	CASSLMGGQSETQYF	TGTGCCAGCAGCTTAATGGGGGGGCAGTCAGAGACCCAGTACTTC
TRBV28	NA	TRBJ1-2	NA	CASSFPYYGYTF	TGTGCCAGCAGTTTTCCCTACTATGGCTACACCTTC
TRBV6-6	NA	TRBJ2-7	TRBD2	CASSSRLAEGYEQYF	TGTGCCAGCAGTTCCAGACTAGCGGAGGGCTACGAGCAGTACTTC
TRBV7-3	NA	TRBJ2-2	NA	CASSLQTGRTGELFF	TGTGCCAGCAGCTTACAGACAGGGAGGACCGGGGAGCTGTTTTTT
TRBV7-2	NA	TRBJ1-3	NA	CASSAAGAGNTIYF	TGTGCCAGCAGCGCGGCAGGGGCCGGAAACACCATATATTTT
TRBV6-6	NA	TRBJ2-3	TRBD2	CASSYSGRSTDTQYF	TGTGCCAGCAGTTATAGCGGGAGAAGCACAGATACGCAGTATTTT
TRBV7-9	NA	TRBJ1-3	TRBD1	CASSPGQGITSGNTIYF	TGTGCCAGCAGCCCGGGACAGGGAATAACTTCTGGAAACACCATATATTTT
TRBV28	few	TRBJ1-2	TRBD1	CASSSGQLLSYGYTF	TGTGCCAGCAGTTCGGGACAGCTCCTTTCCTATGGCTACACCTTC
TRBV18	NA	TRBJ2-5	TRBD2	CASSLGGRGEETQYF	TGTGCCAGCTCGCTGGGAGGGAGAGGAGAAGAGACCCAGTACTTC
TRBV6-5	NA	TRBJ1-1	NA	CASSRGNTEAFF	TGTGCCAGCAGCAGGGGGAACACTGAAGCTTTCTTT
TRBV11-2	NA	TRBJ1-2	NA	CASSLVYSNYGYTF	TGTGCCAGCAGCTTAGTCTACAGCAACTATGGCTACACCTTC
TRBV7-5	NA	TRBJ2-3	NA	CARSLYGAVEADTQYF	TGTGCCAGAAGCTTATACGGAGCGGTGGAGGCAGATACGCAGTATTTT
TRBV28	NA	TRBJ2-7	NA	CASSAAYEQYF	TGTGCCAGCAGTGCCGCCTACGAGCAGTACTTC
TRBV18	NA	TRBJ1-5	NA	CASSLDGGEPQHF	TGTGCCAGCTCACTTGACGGGGGTGAGCCCCAGCATTTT
TRBV5-1	NA	TRBJ1-3	NA	CASSQSPLQELSGNTIYF	TGCGCCAGCAGCCAATCCCCGTTACAGGAGCTCTCTGGAAACACCATATATTTT
TRBV7-9	NA	TRBJ2-3	TRBD2	CASSSPTSGSADTQYF	TGTGCCAGCAGCTCGCCGACTAGCGGGAGCGCAGATACGCAGTATTTT
TRBV6-4	NA	TRBJ2-3	TRBD2	CASSPEGLAGLGRRTDTQYF	TGTGCCAGCAGCCCTGAGGGCCTAGCGGGCTTAGGGAGAAGGACAGATACGCAGTATTTT
TRBV27	once	TRBJ2-2	TRBD2	CASSARVGGRRDGELFF	TGTGCCAGCAGTGCTAGAGTGGGCGGGAGGAGAGACGGGGAGCTGTTTTTT
TRBV6-6	NA	TRBJ1-5	NA	CASSYGRVNQPQHF	TGTGCCAGCAGTTACGGCAGGGTCAATCAGCCCCAGCATTTT